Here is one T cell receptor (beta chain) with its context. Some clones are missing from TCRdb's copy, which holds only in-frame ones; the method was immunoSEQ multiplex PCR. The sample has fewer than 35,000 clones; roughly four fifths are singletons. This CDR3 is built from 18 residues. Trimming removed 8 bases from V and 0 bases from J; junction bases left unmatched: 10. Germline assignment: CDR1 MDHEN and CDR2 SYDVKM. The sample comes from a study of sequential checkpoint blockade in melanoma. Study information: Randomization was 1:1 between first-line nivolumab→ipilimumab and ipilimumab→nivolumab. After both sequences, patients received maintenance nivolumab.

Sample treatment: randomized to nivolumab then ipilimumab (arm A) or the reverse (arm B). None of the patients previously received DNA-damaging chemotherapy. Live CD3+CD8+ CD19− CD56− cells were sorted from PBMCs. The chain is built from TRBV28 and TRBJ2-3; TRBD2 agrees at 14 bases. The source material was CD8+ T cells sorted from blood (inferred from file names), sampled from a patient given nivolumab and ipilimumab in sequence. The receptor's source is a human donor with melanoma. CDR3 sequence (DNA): TGTGCCAGCGCATCCGGGACTAGCGGGAGATTGAGCACAGATACGCAGTATTTT. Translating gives CASASGTSGRLSTDTQYF.